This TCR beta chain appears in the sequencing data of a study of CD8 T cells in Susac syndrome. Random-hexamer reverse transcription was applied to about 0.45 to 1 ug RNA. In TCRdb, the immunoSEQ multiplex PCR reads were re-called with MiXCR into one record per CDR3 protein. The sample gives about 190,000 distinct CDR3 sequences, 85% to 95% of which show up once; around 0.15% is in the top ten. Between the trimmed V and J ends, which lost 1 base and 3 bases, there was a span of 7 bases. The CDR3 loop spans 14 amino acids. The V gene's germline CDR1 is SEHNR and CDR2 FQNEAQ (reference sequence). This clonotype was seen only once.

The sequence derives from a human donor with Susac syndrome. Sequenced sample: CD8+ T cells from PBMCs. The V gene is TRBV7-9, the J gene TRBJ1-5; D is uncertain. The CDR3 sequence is CASSLDANNQPQHF. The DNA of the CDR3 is TGTGCCAGCAGCTTAGATGCTAACAATCAGCCCCAGCATTTT. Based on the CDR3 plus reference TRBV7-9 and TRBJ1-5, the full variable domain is DTGVSQNPRHKITKRGQNVTFRCDPISEHNRLYWYRQTLGQGPEFLTYFQNEAQLEKSRLLSDRFSAERPKGSFSTLEIQRTEQGDSAMYLCASSLDANNQPQHFGDGTRLSIL.